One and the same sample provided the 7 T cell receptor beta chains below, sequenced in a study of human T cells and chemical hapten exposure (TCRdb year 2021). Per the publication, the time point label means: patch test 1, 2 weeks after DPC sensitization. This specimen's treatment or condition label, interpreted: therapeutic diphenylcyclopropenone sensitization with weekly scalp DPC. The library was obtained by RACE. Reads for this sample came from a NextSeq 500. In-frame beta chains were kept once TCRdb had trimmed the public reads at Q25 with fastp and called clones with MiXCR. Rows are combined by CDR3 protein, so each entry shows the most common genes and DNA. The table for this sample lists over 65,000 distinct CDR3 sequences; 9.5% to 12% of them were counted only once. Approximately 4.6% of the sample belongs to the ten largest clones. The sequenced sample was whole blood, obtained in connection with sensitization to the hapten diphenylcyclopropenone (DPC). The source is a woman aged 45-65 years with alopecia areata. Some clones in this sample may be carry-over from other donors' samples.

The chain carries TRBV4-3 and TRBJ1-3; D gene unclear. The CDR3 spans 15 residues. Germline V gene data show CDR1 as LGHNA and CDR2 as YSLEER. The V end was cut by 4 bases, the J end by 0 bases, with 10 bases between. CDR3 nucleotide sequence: TGCGCCAGCAGCCTCGACATCGGCTCTGGAAACACCATATATTTT. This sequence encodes CASSLDIGSGNTIYF.

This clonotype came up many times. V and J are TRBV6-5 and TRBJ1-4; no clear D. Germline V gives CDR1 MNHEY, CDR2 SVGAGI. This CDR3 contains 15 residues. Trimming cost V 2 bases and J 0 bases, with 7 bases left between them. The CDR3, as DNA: TGTGCCAGCAGTTACCGCTTTACAACTAATGAAAAACTGTTTTTT. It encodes CASSYRFTTNEKLFF.

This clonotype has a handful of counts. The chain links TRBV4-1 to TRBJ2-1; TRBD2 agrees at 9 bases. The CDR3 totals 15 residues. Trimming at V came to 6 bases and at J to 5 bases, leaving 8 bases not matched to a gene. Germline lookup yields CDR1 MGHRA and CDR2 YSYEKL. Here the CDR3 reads CASRLGLAVNNEQFF. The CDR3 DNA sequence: TGCGCCAGCAGACTGGGACTAGCCGTAAACAATGAGCAGTTCTTC.

Written as DNA, the CDR3 is TGCAGTGCTAGAGAGTACCAGGTAGCGGTTTTCTTT. This sequence encodes CSAREYQVAVFF. The V gene is TRBV20-1, the J gene TRBJ1-1; D is unresolved. V lost 0 bases and J 13 bases, leaving 15 bases between the germline ends. This CDR3 spans 12 amino acids. CDR1 and CDR2 (germline): DFQATT, SNEGSKA (reference sequence).

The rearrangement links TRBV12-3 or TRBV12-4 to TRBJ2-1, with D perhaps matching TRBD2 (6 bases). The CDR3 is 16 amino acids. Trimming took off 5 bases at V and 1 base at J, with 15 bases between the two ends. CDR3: CASSRTLAGSYNEQFF. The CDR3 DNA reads TGTGCCAGCAGTCGGACACTGGCGGGATCCTACAATGAGCAGTTCTTC.

CDR3 coding DNA: TGCAGTGCGCGTCGGCTGCACGCGAACACCGGGGAGCTGTTTTTT. Its translation is CSARRLHANTGELFF. The rearrangement links TRBV20-1 to TRBJ2-2; D gene unclear. CDR3 length: 15 amino acids. Germline V lookup: CDR1 DFQATT, CDR2 SNEGSKA (reference sequence). V was clipped by 6 bases and J by 0 bases, with 14 bases between them.

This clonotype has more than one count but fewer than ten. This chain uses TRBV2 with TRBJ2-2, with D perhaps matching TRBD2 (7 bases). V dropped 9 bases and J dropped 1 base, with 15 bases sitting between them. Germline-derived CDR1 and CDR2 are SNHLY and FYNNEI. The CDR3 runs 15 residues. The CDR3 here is CASAGGTKNTGELFF. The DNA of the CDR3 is TGTGCCAGTGCCGGGGGGACAAAGAACACCGGGGAGCTGTTTTTT.